This T cell receptor beta chain was obtained from a study of spatial heterogeneity in lung cancer. For the study at large: Each distinct TCR and UMI combination averaged more than ten appearances in raw reads. The study's findings and limits: It was found that expanded intratumoral alpha and beta TCR counts tracked tumor mutation counts. Coverage of tumor T cells, by estimate, reached roughly 7% for alpha chains and 13% for beta chains.

Unmatched junction bases numbered 4, after V lost 4 bases and J lost 0 bases. The CDR3 length is 16 residues. Germline CDR1 and CDR2: SGDLS and YYNGEE. This clonotype was counted a few times. Its matching antigen is unknown. From the 5' RACE reads, TCRdb called clonotypes with MiXCR, one entry per CDR3 protein. The table records about 4,900 distinct CDR3 sequences, 22% of them present only once. Time point in this sample: sample taken at primary tumor resection. The 72 donors had untreated early-stage non-small cell lung cancer. Researchers sequenced whole RNA taken from tumor, nontumor lung or frozen PBMC without sorting.

This material consisted of lung tumor tissue, taken at surgery. The gene calls are TRBV9 and TRBJ2-3, with 11 positions matching TRBD2. This TCR was recovered from a male donor with early-stage non-small cell lung cancer. CDR3 protein: CASSPGTSGSTDTQYF. CDR3 coding DNA: TGTGCCAGCAGCCCGGGGACTAGCGGAAGCACAGATACGCAGTATTTT. Together with reference TRBV9 and TRBJ2-3, the CDR3 gives the full variable domain: DSGVTQTPKHLITATGQRVTLRCSPRSGDLSVYWYQQSLDQGLQFLIQYYNGEERAKGNILERFSAQQFPDLHSELNLSSLELGDSALYFCASSPGTSGSTDTQYFGPGTRLTVL.